This record covers a single TCR beta chain. The same CDR3 is also encoded by other DNA sequences in this sample. The sample originates from a study of blood T cell repertoires in COVID-19. The CDR3 is 15 residues long. Germline V gene lookup returns CDR1 SGHRS and CDR2 YFSETQ. V shed 0 bases, J shed 7 bases, and the junction held 5 bases outside the gene matches. TCRdb keeps only in-frame clones here, not all; method: immunoSEQ multiplex PCR. Of about 300,000 clones listed, around 90% are singletons. The sequenced material came from peripheral blood. The chain links TRBV5-1 to TRBJ2-1, with 9 bases fitting TRBD2. This TCR came from a woman aged 45-65 years with COVID-19, enrolled during active disease. Here the CDR3 DNA reads TGCGCCAGCAGCTTGGTGGCGGGAGGGGTGAATGAGCAGTTCTTC. Its protein is CASSLVAGGVNEQFF. Based on the CDR3 plus reference TRBV5-1 and TRBJ2-1, the full variable domain is KAGVTQTPRYLIKTRGQQVTLSCSPISGHRSVSWYQQTPGQGLQFLFEYFSETQRNKGNFPGRFSGRQFSNSRSEMNVSTLELGDSALYLCASSLVAGGVNEQFFGPGTRLTVL.